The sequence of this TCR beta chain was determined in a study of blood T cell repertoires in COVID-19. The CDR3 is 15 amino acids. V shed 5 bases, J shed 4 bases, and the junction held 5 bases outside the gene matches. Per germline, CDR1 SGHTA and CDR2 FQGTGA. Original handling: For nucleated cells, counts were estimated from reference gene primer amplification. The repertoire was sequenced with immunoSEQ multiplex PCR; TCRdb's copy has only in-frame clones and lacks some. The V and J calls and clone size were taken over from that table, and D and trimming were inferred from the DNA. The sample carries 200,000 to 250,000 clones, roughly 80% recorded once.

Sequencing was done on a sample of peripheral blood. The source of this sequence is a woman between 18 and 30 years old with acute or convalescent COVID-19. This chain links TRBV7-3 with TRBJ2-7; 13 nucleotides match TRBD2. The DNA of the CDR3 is TGTGCCAGCAGCATCGGACTAGCGGGAGTATACGAGCAGTACTTC. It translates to CASSIGLAGVYEQYF. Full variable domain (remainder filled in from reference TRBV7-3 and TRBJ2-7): GAGVSQTPSNKVTEKGKYVELRCDPISGHTALYWYRQSLGQGPEFLIYFQGTGAADDSGLPNDRFFAVRPEGSVSTLKIQRTERGDSAVYLCASSIGLAGVYEQYFGPGTRLTVT.